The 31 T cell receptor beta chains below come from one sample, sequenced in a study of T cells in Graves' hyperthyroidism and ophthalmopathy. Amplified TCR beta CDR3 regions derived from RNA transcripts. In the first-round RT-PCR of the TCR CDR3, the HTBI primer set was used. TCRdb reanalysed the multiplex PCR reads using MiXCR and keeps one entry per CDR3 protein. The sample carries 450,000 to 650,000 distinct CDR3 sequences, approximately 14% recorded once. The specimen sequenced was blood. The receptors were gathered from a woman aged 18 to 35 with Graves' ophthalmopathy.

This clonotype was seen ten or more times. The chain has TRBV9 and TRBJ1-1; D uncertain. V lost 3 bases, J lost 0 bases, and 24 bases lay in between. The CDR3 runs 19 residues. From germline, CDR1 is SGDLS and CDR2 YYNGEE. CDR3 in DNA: TGTGCCAGCAGCGGGAACGCCCCTGTCGAACACCCCATGAACACTGAAGCTTTCTTT. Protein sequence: CASSGNAPVEHPMNTEAFF.

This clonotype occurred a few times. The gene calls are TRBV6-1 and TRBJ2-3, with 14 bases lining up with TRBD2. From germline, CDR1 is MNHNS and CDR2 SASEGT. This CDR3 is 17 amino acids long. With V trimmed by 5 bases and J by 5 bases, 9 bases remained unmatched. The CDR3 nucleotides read TGTGCCAGCAGTTCATCGGGACTAGCGGGAGCTAGAGATACGCAGTATTTT. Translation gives CASSSSGLAGARDTQYF.

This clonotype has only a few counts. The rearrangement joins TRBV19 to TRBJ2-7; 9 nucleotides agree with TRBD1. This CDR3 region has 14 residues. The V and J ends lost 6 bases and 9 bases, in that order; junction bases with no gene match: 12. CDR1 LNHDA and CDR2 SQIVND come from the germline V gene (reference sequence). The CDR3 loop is CASSQGQGALRQYF. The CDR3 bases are TGTGCCAGTAGCCAGGGACAGGGAGCGCTTAGGCAGTACTTC.

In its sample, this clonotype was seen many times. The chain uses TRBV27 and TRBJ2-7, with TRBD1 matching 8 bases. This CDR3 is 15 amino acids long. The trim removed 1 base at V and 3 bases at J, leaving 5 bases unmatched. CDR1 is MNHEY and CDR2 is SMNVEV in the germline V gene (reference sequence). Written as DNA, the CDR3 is TGTGCCAGCAGTTTATTCGGGACAGGTGACTACGAGCAGTACTTC. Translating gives CASSLFGTGDYEQYF.

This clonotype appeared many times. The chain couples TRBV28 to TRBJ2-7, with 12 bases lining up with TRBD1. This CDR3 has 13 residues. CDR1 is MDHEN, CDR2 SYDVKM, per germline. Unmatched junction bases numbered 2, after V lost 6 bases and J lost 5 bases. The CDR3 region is CASRGQGANEQYF. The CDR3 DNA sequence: TGTGCCAGCAGGGGACAGGGGGCGAACGAGCAGTACTTC.

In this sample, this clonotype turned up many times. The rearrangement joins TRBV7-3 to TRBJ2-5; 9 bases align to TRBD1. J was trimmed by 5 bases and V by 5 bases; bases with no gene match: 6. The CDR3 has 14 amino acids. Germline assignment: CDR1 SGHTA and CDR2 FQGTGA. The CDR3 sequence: CASSPRDRDETQYF. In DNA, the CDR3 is TGTGCCAGCAGCCCCCGGGACAGGGACGAGACCCAGTACTTC.

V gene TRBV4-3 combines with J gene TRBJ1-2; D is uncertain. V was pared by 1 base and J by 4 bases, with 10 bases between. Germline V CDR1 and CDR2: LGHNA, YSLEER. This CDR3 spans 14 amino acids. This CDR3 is CASSQGQESYGYTF. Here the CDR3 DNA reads TGCGCCAGCAGCCAAGGTCAAGAGAGCTATGGCTACACCTTC.

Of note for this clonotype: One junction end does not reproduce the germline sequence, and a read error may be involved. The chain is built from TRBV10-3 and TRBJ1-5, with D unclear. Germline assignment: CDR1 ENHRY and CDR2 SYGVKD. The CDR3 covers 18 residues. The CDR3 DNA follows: TGTGCCACCAGTGAGTCGACTCGGAGTGTCAGTAGCAATCAGCCCCAGCATTTT. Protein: CATSESTRSVSSNQPQHF.

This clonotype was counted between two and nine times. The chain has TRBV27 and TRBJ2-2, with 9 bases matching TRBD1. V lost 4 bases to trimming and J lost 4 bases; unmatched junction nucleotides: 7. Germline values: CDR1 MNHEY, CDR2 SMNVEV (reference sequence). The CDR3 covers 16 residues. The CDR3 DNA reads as TGTGCCAGCAGTTCCGGCGACAGGGGGGTCACCGGGGAGCTGTTTTTT. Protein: CASSSGDRGVTGELFF.

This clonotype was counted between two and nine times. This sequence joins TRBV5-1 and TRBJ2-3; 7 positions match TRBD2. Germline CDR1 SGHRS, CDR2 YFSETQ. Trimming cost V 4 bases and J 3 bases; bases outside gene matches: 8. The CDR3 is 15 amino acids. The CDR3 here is CASSPLEGGTDTQYF. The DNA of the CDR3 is TGCGCCAGCAGCCCCCTTGAGGGAGGGACAGATACGCAGTATTTT.

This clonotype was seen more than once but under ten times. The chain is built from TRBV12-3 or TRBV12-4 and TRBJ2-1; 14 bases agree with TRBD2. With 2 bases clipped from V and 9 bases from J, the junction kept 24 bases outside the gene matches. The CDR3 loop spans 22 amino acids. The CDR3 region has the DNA TGTGCCAGCAGTTTAATATTGGGGACTAGCGGGAGTCGGGGATCAAGGGGCGGTGAGCAGTTCTTC. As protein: CASSLILGTSGSRGSRGGEQFF.

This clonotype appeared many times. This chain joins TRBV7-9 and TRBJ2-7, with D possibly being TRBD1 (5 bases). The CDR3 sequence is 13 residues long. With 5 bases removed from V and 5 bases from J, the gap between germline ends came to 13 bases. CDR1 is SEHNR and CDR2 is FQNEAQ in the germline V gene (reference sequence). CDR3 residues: CASSDRRLDEQYF. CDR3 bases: TGTGCCAGCAGCGACAGAAGGCTCGACGAGCAGTACTTC.

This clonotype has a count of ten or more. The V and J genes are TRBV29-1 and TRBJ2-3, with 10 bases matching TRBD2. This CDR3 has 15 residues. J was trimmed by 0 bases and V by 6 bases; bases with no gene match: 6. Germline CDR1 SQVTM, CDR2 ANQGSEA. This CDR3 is CSVRPSGGSTDTQYF. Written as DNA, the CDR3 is TGCAGCGTCCGACCTAGCGGGGGAAGCACAGATACGCAGTATTTT.

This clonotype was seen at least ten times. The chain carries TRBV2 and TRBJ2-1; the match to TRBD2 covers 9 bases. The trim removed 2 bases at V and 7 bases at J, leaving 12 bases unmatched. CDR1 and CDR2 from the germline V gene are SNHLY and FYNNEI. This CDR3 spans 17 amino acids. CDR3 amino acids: CASSEPIAGGPRNEQFF. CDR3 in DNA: TGTGCCAGCAGTGAACCCATTGCGGGAGGGCCAAGGAATGAGCAGTTCTTC. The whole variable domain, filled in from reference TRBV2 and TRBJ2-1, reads EPEVTQTPSHQVTQMGQEVILRCVPISNHLYFYWYRQILGQKVEFLVSFYNNEISEKSEIFDDQFSVERPDGSNFTLKIRSTKLEDSAMYFCASSEPIAGGPRNEQFFGPGTRLTVL.

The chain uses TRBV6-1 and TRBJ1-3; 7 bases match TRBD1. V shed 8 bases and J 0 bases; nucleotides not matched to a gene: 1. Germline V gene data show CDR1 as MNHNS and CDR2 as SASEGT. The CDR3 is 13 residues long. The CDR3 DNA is TGTGCCAGCTGGGACAGCTCTGGAAACACCATATATTTT. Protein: CASWDSSGNTIYF.

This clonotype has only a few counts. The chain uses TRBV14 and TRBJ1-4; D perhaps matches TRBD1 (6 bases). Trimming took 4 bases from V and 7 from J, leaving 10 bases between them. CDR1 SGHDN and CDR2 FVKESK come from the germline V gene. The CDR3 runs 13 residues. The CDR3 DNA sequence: TGTGCCAGCAGCCCCAGGGGCGGTGAAAAACTGTTTTTT. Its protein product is CASSPRGGEKLFF.

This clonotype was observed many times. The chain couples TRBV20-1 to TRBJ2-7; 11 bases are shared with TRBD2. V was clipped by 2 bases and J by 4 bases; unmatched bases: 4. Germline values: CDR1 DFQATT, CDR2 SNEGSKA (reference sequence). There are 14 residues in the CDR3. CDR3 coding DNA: TGCAGTGCTAGATCTGGGACTAGCGGTTACGAGCAGTACTTC. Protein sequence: CSARSGTSGYEQYF.

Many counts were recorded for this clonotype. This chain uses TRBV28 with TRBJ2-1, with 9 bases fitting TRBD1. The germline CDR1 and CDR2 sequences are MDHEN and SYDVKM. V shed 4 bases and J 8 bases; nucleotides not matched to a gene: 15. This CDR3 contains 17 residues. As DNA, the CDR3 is TGTGCCAGCAGTTCCCTCTCAAGGGACAGGGTCATGGATGAGCAGTTCTTC. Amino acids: CASSSLSRDRVMDEQFF.

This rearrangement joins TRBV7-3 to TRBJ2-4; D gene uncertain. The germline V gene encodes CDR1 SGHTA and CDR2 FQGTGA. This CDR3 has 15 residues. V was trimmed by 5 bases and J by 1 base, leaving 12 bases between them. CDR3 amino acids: CASSQGQGAKNIQYF. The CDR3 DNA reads TGTGCCAGCAGCCAAGGGCAAGGGGCCAAAAACATTCAGTACTTC.

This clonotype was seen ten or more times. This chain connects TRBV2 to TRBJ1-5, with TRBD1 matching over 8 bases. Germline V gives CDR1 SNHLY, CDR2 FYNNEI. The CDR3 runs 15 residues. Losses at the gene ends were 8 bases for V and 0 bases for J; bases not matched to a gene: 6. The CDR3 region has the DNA TGTGCCAGCTCCGACAGGGGATCTAGCAATCAGCCCCAGCATTTT. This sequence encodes CASSDRGSSNQPQHF.

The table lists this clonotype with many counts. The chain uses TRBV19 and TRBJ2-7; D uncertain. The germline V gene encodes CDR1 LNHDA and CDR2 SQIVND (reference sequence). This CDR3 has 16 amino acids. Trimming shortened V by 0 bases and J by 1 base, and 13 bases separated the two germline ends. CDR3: CASSIEGPGASYEQYF. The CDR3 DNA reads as TGTGCCAGTAGTATAGAGGGTCCCGGCGCGTCCTACGAGCAGTACTTC.

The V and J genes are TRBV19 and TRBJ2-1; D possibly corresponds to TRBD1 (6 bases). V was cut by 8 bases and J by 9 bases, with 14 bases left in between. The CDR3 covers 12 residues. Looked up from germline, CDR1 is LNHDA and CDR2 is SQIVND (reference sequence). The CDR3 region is CASPTGSGEQFF. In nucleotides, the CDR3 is TGTGCCAGTCCTACAGGGTCCGGTGAGCAGTTCTTC.

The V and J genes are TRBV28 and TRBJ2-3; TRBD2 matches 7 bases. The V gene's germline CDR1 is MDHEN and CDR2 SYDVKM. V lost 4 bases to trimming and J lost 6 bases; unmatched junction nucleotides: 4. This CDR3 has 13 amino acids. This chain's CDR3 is CASSSGAGDTQYF. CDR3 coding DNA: TGTGCCAGCAGTTCGGGAGCGGGGGATACGCAGTATTTT.

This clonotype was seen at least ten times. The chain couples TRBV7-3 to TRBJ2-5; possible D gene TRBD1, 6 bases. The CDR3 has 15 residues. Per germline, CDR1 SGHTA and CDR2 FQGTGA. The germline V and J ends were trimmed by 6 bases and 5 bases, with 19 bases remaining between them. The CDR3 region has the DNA TGTGCCAGCAGTTTCCTATCCGGGACAACCGAGACCCAGTACTTC. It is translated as CASSFLSGTTETQYF. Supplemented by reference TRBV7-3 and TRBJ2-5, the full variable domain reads GAGVSQTPSNKVTEKGKYVELRCDPISGHTALYWYRQSLGQGPEFLIYFQGTGAADDSGLPNDRFFAVRPEGSVSTLKIQRTERGDSAVYLCASSFLSGTTETQYFGPGTRLLVL.

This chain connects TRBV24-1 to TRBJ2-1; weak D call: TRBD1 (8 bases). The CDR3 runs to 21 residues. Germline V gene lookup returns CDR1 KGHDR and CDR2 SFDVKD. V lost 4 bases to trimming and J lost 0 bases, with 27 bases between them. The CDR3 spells CATSDRGGGTGPTLSYNEQFF. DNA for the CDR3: TGTGCCACCAGTGACCGCGGGGGCGGGACAGGCCCAACTCTCTCCTACAATGAGCAGTTCTTC.

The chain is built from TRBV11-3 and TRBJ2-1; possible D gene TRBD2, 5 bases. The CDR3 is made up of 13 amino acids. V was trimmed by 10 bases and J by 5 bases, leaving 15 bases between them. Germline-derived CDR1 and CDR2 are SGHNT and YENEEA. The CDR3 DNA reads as TGTGCCATCACGGGATTTATAAACAATGAGCAGTTCTTC. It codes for CAITGFINNEQFF.

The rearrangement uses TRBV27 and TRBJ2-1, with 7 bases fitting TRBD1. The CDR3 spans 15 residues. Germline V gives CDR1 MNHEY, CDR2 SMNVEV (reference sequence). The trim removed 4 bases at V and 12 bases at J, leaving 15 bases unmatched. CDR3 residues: CASSYGTADFQGQFF. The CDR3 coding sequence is TGTGCCAGCAGTTACGGGACAGCGGATTTCCAGGGGCAGTTCTTC.

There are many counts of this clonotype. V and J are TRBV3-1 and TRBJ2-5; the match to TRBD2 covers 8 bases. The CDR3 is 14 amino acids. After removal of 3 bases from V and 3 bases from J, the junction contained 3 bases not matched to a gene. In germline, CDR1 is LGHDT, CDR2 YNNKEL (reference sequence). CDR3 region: CASSHPAGEETQYF. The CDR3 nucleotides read TGTGCCAGCAGCCACCCAGCGGGAGAAGAGACCCAGTACTTC.

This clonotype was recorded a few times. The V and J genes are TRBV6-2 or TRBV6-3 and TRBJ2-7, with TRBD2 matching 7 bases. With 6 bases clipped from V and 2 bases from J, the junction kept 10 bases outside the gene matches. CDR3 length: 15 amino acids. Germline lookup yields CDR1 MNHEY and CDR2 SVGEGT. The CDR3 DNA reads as TGTGCCAGCAGAGTTAAGGGAGGGCGCCCCTACGAGCAGTACTTC. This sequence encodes CASRVKGGRPYEQYF.

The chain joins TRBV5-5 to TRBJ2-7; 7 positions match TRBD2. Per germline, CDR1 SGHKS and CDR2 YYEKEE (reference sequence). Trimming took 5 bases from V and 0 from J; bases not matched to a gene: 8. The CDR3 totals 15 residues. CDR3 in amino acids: CASSSWASGSYEQYF. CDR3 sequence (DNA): TGTGCCAGCAGTTCCTGGGCTAGCGGCTCCTACGAGCAGTACTTC.

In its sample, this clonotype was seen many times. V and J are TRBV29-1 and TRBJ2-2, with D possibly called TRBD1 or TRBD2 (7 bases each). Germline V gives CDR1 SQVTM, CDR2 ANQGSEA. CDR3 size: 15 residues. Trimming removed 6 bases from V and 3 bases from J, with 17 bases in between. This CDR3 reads CSVRGRGGDTGELFF. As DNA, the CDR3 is TGCAGCGTCCGAGGCAGGGGGGGCGACACCGGGGAGCTGTTTTTT.